Each of the 10 T cell receptor beta chains below was sequenced from the same sample in a study of identical twins. One entry per CDR3 protein results from TCRdb running MiXCR on the 5' RACE reads. The data show approximately 600,000 distinct CDR3 sequences, over 8.5% seen once. These records were also assigned to another study, of yellow fever vaccine responses in identical twins.

The sample consisted of PBMCs. The origin of the receptors is a woman aged 18-30 years in good health.

This clonotype has only a few counts. The V call is TRBV19, the J call TRBJ2-6; D gene ambiguous. CDR1 and CDR2 (germline): LNHDA, SQIVND (reference sequence). Between the trimmed V and J ends, which lost 5 bases and 11 bases, there was a span of 13 bases. This CDR3 has 13 amino acids. The CDR3, as DNA: TGTGCCAGTAGTGCGACTGATTTGTACGTCCTGACTTTC. Translating gives CASSATDLYVLTF.

This clonotype turned up a few times. The V and J genes are TRBV29-1 and TRBJ1-2; 7 bases line up with TRBD1. V trimming: 7 bases; J trimming: 3 bases; junction bases outside the gene matches: 2. From germline, CDR1 is SQVTM and CDR2 ANQGSEA. The CDR3 sequence is 11 residues long. The CDR3 DNA is TGCAGCGGACAGGGAGACTATGGCTACACCTTC. Translated, it gives CSGQGDYGYTF.

The J gene is TRBJ2-1, the V gene TRBV20-1; D possibly corresponds to TRBD2 (7 bases). Germline V gene lookup returns CDR1 DFQATT and CDR2 SNEGSKA (reference sequence). Between the trimmed V and J ends, which lost 3 bases and 6 bases, there was a span of 27 bases. The CDR3 extends over 18 amino acids. The CDR3: CSAREIQHGGGVINEQFF. CDR3 DNA: TGCAGTGCTAGGGAAATCCAACATGGCGGGGGCGTAATCAATGAGCAGTTCTTC.

This clonotype appeared a few times. The rearrangement uses TRBV7-3 and TRBJ2-3; D assignment may be TRBD1 or TRBD2 (5 bases each). The CDR3 spans 15 residues. CDR1 SGHTA and CDR2 FQGTGA come from the germline V gene. The germline V and J ends were trimmed by 8 bases and 0 bases, with 15 bases remaining between them. This CDR3 reads CASCEGPHSTDTQYF. The DNA for the CDR3 is TGTGCCAGCTGCGAGGGGCCCCATAGCACAGATACGCAGTATTTT.

On this clonotype itself: A much larger clone differs from this one at a single base, so this may be a read error. The chain combines TRBV29-1 with TRBJ2-3; possible D gene TRBD2, 5 bases. CDR1 and CDR2 from the germline V gene are SQVTM and ANQGSEA. This CDR3 is 15 amino acids long. CDR3 coding DNA: TGCAGCGTTGAATTCCGCGTTCCTAGCACAGATACGCAGAATTTT. Its translation: CSVEFRVPSTDTQNF.

This clonotype appeared many times. The J gene is TRBJ2-4, the V gene TRBV7-2, with 8 bases matching TRBD1. Germline CDR1 and CDR2: SGHTA and FQGNSA. The ends lost 6 bases at V and 7 bases at J; junction bases unmatched: 11. This CDR3 has 15 amino acids. The CDR3 reads CASRYPGTGGNIQYF. CDR3 DNA sequence: TGTGCCAGCAGGTACCCGGGGACAGGTGGTAACATTCAGTACTTC.

This clonotype was recorded a few times. This chain links TRBV5-5 with TRBJ2-1, with a possible D match to TRBD2 (5 bases). Germline V lookup: CDR1 SGHKS, CDR2 YYEKEE (reference sequence). The V and J ends lost 0 bases and 9 bases respectively, with 10 bases between them. The CDR3 loop spans 13 amino acids. The CDR3: CASSLEWEFEQFF. The CDR3 nucleotides read TGTGCCAGCAGCTTGGAGTGGGAGTTTGAGCAGTTCTTC.

This clonotype appeared many times. The V call is TRBV12-3 or TRBV12-4, the J call TRBJ1-2, with D uncertain. This CDR3 region has 13 residues. With 8 bases removed from V and 1 base from J, the gap between germline ends came to 11 bases. CDR3 nucleotides: TGTGCCAGCCTCTCCGATTTTAACTATGGCTACACCTTC. Its protein is CASLSDFNYGYTF.

There are many counts of this clonotype. V usage is TRBV20-1 and J usage is TRBJ2-1; D is perhaps TRBD2 (7 bases). The CDR3 has 15 amino acids. The V end was cut by 2 bases, the J end by 1 base, with 12 bases between. The germline V gene encodes CDR1 DFQATT and CDR2 SNEGSKA (reference sequence). The CDR3 DNA sequence: TGCAGTGCTAGAAGGGGGGGTCCGTCCTACAATGAGCAGTTCTTC. Translated: CSARRGGPSYNEQFF.

This CDR3 is CASSDKETEAFF. The CDR3 nucleotides read TGTGCCAGCAGTGATAAGGAGACTGAAGCTTTCTTT. The gene calls are TRBV6-1 and TRBJ1-1; D is undetermined. The length of the CDR3 is 12 residues. The V end was cut by 3 bases, the J end by 5 bases, with 7 bases between. Germline assignment: CDR1 MNHNS and CDR2 SASEGT.